This paragraph covers one T cell receptor (beta chain) sequence. No antigen is known for it. Base-call qualities are not available, and no considerably larger clone is one nucleotide away. The sample belongs to a study of regulatory T cells in long-lasting Graves disease (dated by TCRdb to the early 2020s). The study in broad terms: In the newly diagnosed Graves' disease group, patients had been taking antithyroid drugs for less than 3 months. The study took place in China and was registered as a clinical trial. A total of about 33 samples underwent TCR sequencing, from about 13 patients with persistent Graves' disease and 20 patients with newly diagnosed Graves' disease. Patients with persistent Graves' disease were compared with patients with newly diagnosed Graves' disease using TCR sequencing and RNA sequencing of peripheral blood. Study-wide findings and limitations: Persistent patients shared more public clonotypes among themselves (roughly 2,700) than newly diagnosed patients did (more than 850). The authors acknowledged the small sample size as a limitation that may reduce accuracy. Persistent Graves' disease patients showed lower TCR Shannon entropy and fewer highly expanded clones than newly diagnosed patients, suggesting clonal expansion. Only the TCR beta chain was sequenced and analyzed. Persistent disease showed preferential use of TRBV28, TRBJ1-2 and TRBJ2-5, whereas newly diagnosed disease favored TRBV20-1 and TRBJ2-1. Only peripheral blood was studied, because thyroid tissue, the primary lesion, was inaccessible.

CDR1 and CDR2 are read off the germline V gene as SGHTA and FQGNSA. Reading from cysteine to phenylalanine, the CDR3 counts 15 amino acids. Just CDR3 DNA is preserved here, 45 bases in frame from base 1. After removal of 1 base from V and 4 bases from J, the junction retains 4 bases not matched to a gene. The meaning of the sample's time point label: newly diagnosed GD, antithyroid drugs for less than 3 months. For both TCR sequencing and RNA sequencing, RNA was extracted from PBMCs using TRIzol. Graves' disease was diagnosed according to American Thyroid Association guidelines. Patients for the study were recruited at an endocrinology department in Xi'an, China. Each patient gave 9 to 10 milliliters of peripheral blood, collected in an EDTA anticoagulant tube. Ficoll Paque Plus density gradient separation was used to isolate PBMCs, and no further T cell sorting was performed. An Agilent 2100 Bioanalyzer and agarose gel were used to check RNA quality, while a NanoDrop 2000 measured RNA concentration.

Library generation was performed with multiplex PCR. The sample was run on an Illumina HiSeq 4000. To build TCR beta libraries, CDR3 regions were amplified by Arm-PCR using iRepertoire HTBI primers. Before sequencing, the PCR products went through gel purification. In the source study's methods: Gene usage analysis of CDR3 amino acid clonotypes used the approximately 62 TRBV and 14 TRBJ segments found across samples. Filtered high-quality paired reads were merged into contigs using COPE and FqMerger. Contigs were aligned with BLAST to IMGT TRBV, TRBD and TRBJ reference genes, and CDR3 was defined per IMGT. Any clonotype with a frequency above 0.1% was counted as a highly expanded clone. Shannon entropy was used to measure repertoire diversity, and the Gini coefficient was used to measure V-J evenness. A clonotype was considered public if more than one individual shared it. In TCRdb, the public reads were trimmed at Q25 with fastp and aligned with MiXCR, with productive beta chains retained. CDR3 protein duplicates are merged, each entry listing the most common genes and DNA. The V and J calls reflect TCRdb's pipeline rather than the authors' work. The table for this sample lists approximately 400,000 distinct CDR3 sequences; 10% to 15% of them were counted only once. The ten largest clonotypes hold approximately 20% of the sample.

The sample was also reused in another study, on T cells in Graves' hyperthyroidism and ophthalmopathy. The second source states: Stable Graves' hyperthyroidism was defined as the absence of progression to ophthalmopathy over 18 months of follow-up. The hyperthyroidism patients were between 18 and 65 years old and newly diagnosed, with a disease duration of less than 2 months. The study excluded patients with uncontrolled infections, other autoimmune diseases, pregnancy or lactation. Diagnoses relied on clinical symptoms, serum thyroxine and TRAb, thyroid ultrasound and orbital computed tomography. For the first round of RT-PCR on the TCR CDR3, the HTBI primer set was used together with the Qiagen OneStep RT-PCR kit. Blood samples also contained most of the expanded thyroid clonotypes (frequency above 0.001), which suggests that blood repertoires may reflect thyroid immune responses. Ophthalmopathy was separated from stable hyperthyroidism by a 13 V-J signature model, with about 88% sensitivity and approximately 81% specificity obtained in cross-validation and 80%/75% obtained in testing. In validation, the model predicted progression to ophthalmopathy a median of about 6.5 months before onset, with roughly 71% sensitivity and around 76% specificity. A discovery cohort of around 98 patients, about 40 with Graves' ophthalmopathy and under 60 with stable Graves' hyperthyroidism, was used to find distinguishing TCR V-J signatures. Whether ophthalmopathy could be predicted prospectively was tested in an independent validation cohort made up of about 18 hyperthyroidism patients plus 17 patients who later progressed to ophthalmopathy. The 100 or so discovery patients were randomly split 7:3 into training and test sets. Thyroid tissue and blood T-cell repertoires from about 6 Graves' hyperthyroidism patients were also compared in the study. After blood sampling, hyperthyroidism patients were treated with methimazole at a starting dose of 30 mg daily, and ophthalmopathy patients were treated with high-dose intravenous methylprednisolone. Libraries were constructed in a second round of multiplex PCR, after which size selection and purification were performed. The libraries were sequenced on an Illumina HiSeq2000 using paired-end 100 bp reads. SOAPnuke was used to process the raw data, with reads discarded if the reads contained adapters or uncalled bases, had a mean Phred below 15, or lacked an exact constant-primer or identifier match. High-quality paired reads were merged with COPE v1.2.5, and unique nucleotide sequences were defined as clonotypes. MiTCR v1.1 was used to align clonotypes to the IMGT TRBV, TRBD and TRBJ reference segments. Only V-J combinations with frequency above 0.0001, covering roughly 99% of repertoires, were analysed. The TCS score was defined as F50 (clonal expansion) divided by E x V (chaos), with BLOSUM62-based TCRdist calculated between CDR3 peptides within each V-J. Welch's t-statistics and random forest reduced approximately 520 V-J features to fewer than 15, which were used in a naive Bayes classifier (R e1071). No statistical method was used to fix the sample size in advance, and group allocation was not hidden from the investigators. The paper describes TCR Vbeta CDR3 sequencing of 120 to 150 peripheral blood samples, made up of 40 to 45 ophthalmopathy patients, roughly 72 hyperthyroidism patients and 17 progressor patients.

This chain joins TRBV7-2 to TRBJ2-5, and 9 bases in between align with TRBD2. The source was peripheral blood mononuclear cells (PBMCs), collected at new diagnosis, from a patient treated with antithyroid drugs. This clonotype was obtained from a woman between 18 and 30 years old with Graves disease. Donor details come from another sample of the same person, matched by shared clones. The CDR3 amino acid sequence is: CASSLGGREGETQYF. The nucleotides are TGTGCCAGCAGCTTAGGGGGGCGGGAGGGAGAGACCCAGTACTTC. With the rest looked up from the reference TRBV7-2 and TRBJ2-5 genes rather than sequenced, the full variable domain is GAGVSQSPSNKVTEKGKDVELRCDPISGHTALYWYRQSLGQGLEFLIYFQGNSAPDKSGLPSDRFSAERTGGSVSTLTIQRTQQEDSAVYLCASSLGGREGETQYFGPGTRLLVL.